This is a list of T cell receptor beta chains from one sample in a study of shared clonotypes between healthy human individuals. Sequenced by immunoSEQ multiplex PCR; TCRdb stores in-frame clones only, minus some. The sample contains roughly 850,000 clones, just over 95% of which appear only once. Material: naive CD8+ T cells sorted from blood. These receptors came from a man aged 25-45 years in good health. The CDR3 runs from the conserved cysteine through the conserved F or W. D genes are given only for firm matches. Clone size, where shown, is once, few, many, or a class for clones that have expanded.

j_call d_call v_call clone_size cdr3_aa cdr3_nt
TRBJ2-1 - TRBV28 once CASSFLVQGLGEQFF TGTGCCAGCAGTTTCCTTGTCCAGGGTCTGGGTGAGCAGTTCTTC
TRBJ2-7 - TRBV7-9 - CATDIPTEQYF TGTGCCACGGACATACCTACGGAGCAGTACTTC
TRBJ1-1 - TRBV4-3 - CASSQTGGVWYTEAFF TGCGCCAGCAGCCAGACAGGAGGGGTATGGTACACTGAAGCTTTCTTT
TRBJ2-7 - TRBV7-2 - CASSFPLQGYEQYF TGTGCCAGCAGCTTCCCATTACAGGGCTACGAGCAGTACTTC
TRBJ2-5 TRBD1 TRBV7-9 - CASSFPGEGAQETQYF TGTGCCAGCAGTTTCCCAGGAGAGGGGGCCCAAGAGACCCAGTACTTC
TRBJ1-5 TRBD1 TRBV10-3 - CAIKGTGGDNQPQHF TGTGCCATCAAAGGGACAGGGGGAGACAATCAGCCCCAGCATTTT
TRBJ2-7 - TRBV27 - CASSFSGEAYEQYF TGTGCCAGCAGTTTCTCTGGGGAGGCCTACGAGCAGTACTTC
TRBJ1-1 - TRBV6-5 - CASSPVRYNTEAFF TGTGCCAGCAGTCCTGTCAGGTATAACACTGAAGCTTTCTTT
TRBJ1-2 TRBD1 TRBV29-1 - CSVGGLDRGRNSYGYTF TGCAGCGTTGGGGGCCTTGACAGGGGGCGTAATTCCTATGGCTACACCTTC
TRBJ2-7 - TRBV7-8 - CASSFVSTYEQYF TGTGCCAGCAGCTTTGTTTCCACCTACGAGCAGTACTTC
TRBJ2-7 TRBD2 TRBV29-1 once CTFSGRSYEQYF TGCACCTTCAGCGGGAGGTCCTACGAGCAGTACTTC
TRBJ1-1 - TRBV7-9 - CASSSSGARPGAFF TGTGCCAGCAGCTCTTCGGGGGCCCGACCGGGGGCTTTCTTT
TRBJ2-2 - TRBV30 - CAQPREGDTGELFF TGTGCCCAACCCCGAGAGGGGGACACCGGGGAGCTGTTTTTT
TRBJ2-7 - TRBV29-1 - CSVEDNVSYEQYF TGCAGCGTTGAAGATAACGTGAGCTACGAGCAGTACTTC
TRBJ1-1 - TRBV5-4 few CASSYWGGQAEAFF TGTGCCAGCAGCTACTGGGGTGGCCAGGCTGAAGCTTTCTTT
TRBJ2-5 - TRBV7-8 - CASSFLPQETQYF TGTGCCAGCAGCTTTCTGCCCCAAGAGACCCAGTACTTC
TRBJ2-1 TRBD2 TRBV27 - CASSFSLAGASYNEQFF TGTGCCAGCAGTTTTTCCTTAGCGGGAGCTTCCTACAATGAGCAGTTCTTC